This TCR beta chain is from a study of blood T cell repertoires in COVID-19. Germline V gives CDR1 SGHTA, CDR2 FQGNSA. Trimming left V 5 bases short and J 4 bases short, with 20 bases between. The CDR3 consists of 16 residues. The data were produced by immunoSEQ multiplex PCR, yet TCRdb's version contains in-frame clones alone and is incomplete. The repertoire holds about 73,000 clones, with 82% as singletons. The sequenced material came from peripheral blood. The chain uses TRBV7-2 and TRBJ2-5, with D perhaps TRBD1 (6 bases). The sequence derives from a woman in her fifties or sixties with acute or convalescent COVID-19. DNA for the CDR3: TGTGCCAGCAGCGGCCGGGACACCCACATAGCAGAGACCCAGTACTTC. Amino acids: CASSGRDTHIAETQYF.